The 22 T cell receptor beta chains presented below share a single source sample, sequenced in a study of blood T cells in healthy people across ages. Using a J-beta primer mix together with a sample-barcoded 5' primer, a second PCR was run for roughly 6 to 11 cycles. TCRdb re-derived calls from the 5' RACE reads in MiXCR, one entry per CDR3 protein. The sample shows about 580,000 distinct CDR3 sequences, about 45% of them seen only once. Sequencing was done on a sample of blood. Receptors originate from a man aged 80 or over in good health.

J is TRBJ2-5 and V is TRBV29-1; D unclear. CDR1 is SQVTM and CDR2 is ANQGSEA in the germline V gene. The V end was cut by 1 base, the J end by 1 base, with 7 bases between. The CDR3 sequence is 13 residues long. This chain's CDR3 is CSVEANSQETQYF. The CDR3 DNA is TGCAGCGTTGAAGCAAATAGCCAAGAGACCCAGTACTTC.

This clonotype was picked up a small number of times. CDR3 DNA: TGTGCCACCAGTGATTTGGAGGACAGCCGCCCTCATGGCTACACCTTC. Amino acid sequence: CATSDLEDSRPHGYTF. The chain joins TRBV24-1 to TRBJ1-2; perhaps TRBD1 as D (6 bases). In germline, CDR1 is KGHDR, CDR2 SFDVKD. This CDR3 comprises 16 residues. The V end was cut by 0 bases, the J end by 6 bases, with 16 bases between.

The chain is built from TRBV7-9 and TRBJ2-3, with D uncertain. CDR3 length equals 12 residues. Looked up from germline, CDR1 is SEHNR and CDR2 is FQNEAQ (reference sequence). Trimming left V 3 bases short and J 12 bases short, with 13 bases between. CDR3 sequence: CASSFSPQTQYF. The CDR3 DNA is TGTGCCAGCAGCTTTTCTCCACAGACCCAGTATTTT.

This clonotype was detected many times. This chain connects TRBV6-5 to TRBJ1-6; a weak D match, TRBD1 (5 bases). This CDR3 has 16 amino acids. Trimming cost V 0 bases and J 7 bases, with 13 bases left between them. CDR1 and CDR2 (germline): MNHEY, SVGAGI. CDR3 protein: CASSYSGGTGNSPLHF. Here the CDR3 DNA reads TGTGCCAGCAGTTACTCGGGGGGTACGGGAAATTCACCCCTCCACTTT.

The chain uses TRBV3-1 and TRBJ2-1; D not resolved. With 1 base removed from V and 7 bases from J, the gap between germline ends came to 14 bases. Germline CDR1 LGHDT, CDR2 YNNKEL (reference sequence). CDR3 length: 15 residues. CDR3 in amino acids: CASSQGRLRGNEQFF. CDR3 nucleotide sequence: TGTGCCAGCAGCCAAGGGAGATTGAGAGGTAATGAGCAGTTCTTC.

A single count supports this clonotype. This chain uses TRBV7-2 with TRBJ1-2; the match to TRBD1 covers 8 bases. The CDR3 contains 15 residues. The V gene's germline CDR1 is SGHTA and CDR2 FQGNSA. The junction had 11 bases not matched to a gene; V was cut back by 7 bases and J by 4 bases. CDR3 coding DNA: TGTGCCAGCACCAACAGGGGGGCTTATATCTATGGCTACACCTTC. Protein product: CASTNRGAYIYGYTF. Variable domain in full (rest from reference TRBV7-2 and TRBJ1-2): GAGVSQSPSNKVTEKGKDVELRCDPISGHTALYWYRQSLGQGLEFLIYFQGNSAPDKSGLPSDRFSAERTGGSVSTLTIQRTQQEDSAVYLCASTNRGAYIYGYTFGSGTRLTVV.

This clonotype was observed a few times. The chain is built from TRBV4-1 and TRBJ1-6; unclear D gene. V lost 0 bases and J 11 bases, leaving 8 bases between the germline ends. CDR3 length: 13 amino acids. CDR1 is MGHRA and CDR2 is YSYEKL in the germline V gene. The CDR3 DNA follows: TGCGCCAGCAGCCAAGAAGTGGGGACACCCCTCCACTTT. This codes for CASSQEVGTPLHF.

The chain employs TRBV30 and TRBJ2-7; 8 nucleotides agree with TRBD2. Germline V lookup: CDR1 GTSNPN, CDR2 SVGIG (reference sequence). The CDR3 is made up of 15 amino acids. Germline trimming cut 2 bases from V and 6 bases from J; bases unmatched to any gene: 12. CDR3 region: CAWSKMLAGFGEQYF. The DNA of the CDR3 is TGTGCCTGGAGTAAGATGTTAGCGGGGTTCGGCGAGCAGTACTTC.

This clonotype has more than one count but fewer than ten. The CDR3 protein is CATSREIWDPIQYF. CDR3 DNA sequence: TGTGCCACCAGCAGAGAGATATGGGATCCCATTCAGTACTTC. J is TRBJ2-4 and V is TRBV15; no reliable D call. V lost 0 bases and J lost 9, with 12 bases in between. This CDR3 has 14 residues. Germline-derived CDR1 and CDR2 are LNHNV and YYDKDF (reference sequence).

The chain employs TRBV20-1 and TRBJ2-3; either TRBD1 or TRBD2 may fit D (5 bases each). The V gene's germline CDR1 is DFQATT and CDR2 SNEGSKA (reference sequence). The CDR3 has 13 residues. Trimming removed 4 bases from V and 8 bases from J, with 16 bases in between. CDR3 bases: TGCAGTGCTATGGGGACCTTCAGCGGTACGCAGTATTTT. Protein: CSAMGTFSGTQYF.

About this clonotype itself: A read error may be the cause here, since a much bigger clone is one base away. The chain links TRBV7-9 to TRBJ2-1, with D perhaps given as TRBD1 or TRBD2 (5 bases each). V was cut by 5 bases and J by 4 bases, with 21 bases left in between. Germline V gene data show CDR1 as SEHNR and CDR2 as FQNEAQ (reference sequence). This CDR3 is 17 amino acids long. DNA for the CDR3: TGTGCCAGCAGCCGGGTACCGGGACGAGCGTTATACAATGAGCAGTTCTTC. Protein sequence: CASSRVPGRALYNEQFF. The variable domain in full, with the rest retrieved from reference TRBV7-9 and TRBJ2-1, is DTGVSQNPRHKITKRGQNVTFRCDPISEHNRLYWYRQTLGQGPEFLTYFQNEAQLEKSRLLSDRFSAERPKGSFSTLEIQRTEQGDSAMYLCASSRVPGRALYNEQFFGPGTRLTVL.

This rearrangement joins TRBV4-1 to TRBJ1-6; unclear D gene. The CDR3 runs to 19 residues. Germline CDR1 MGHRA, CDR2 YSYEKL. Trimming left V 3 bases short and J 9 bases short, with 27 bases between. The CDR3 spells CASSHRQRSDRLDSSPLHF. The CDR3 DNA reads as TGCGCCAGCAGCCATCGACAAAGATCGGACCGACTCGATAGTTCACCCCTCCACTTT.

The chain recombines TRBV20-1 with TRBJ1-1; D ambiguous. The V gene's germline CDR1 is DFQATT and CDR2 SNEGSKA (reference sequence). The CDR3 has 13 residues. V was pared by 0 bases and J by 0 bases, with 5 bases between. CDR3 sequence: CSAREGMNTEAFF. In DNA form, the CDR3 reads TGCAGTGCTAGAGAGGGTATGAACACTGAAGCTTTCTTT.

This clonotype was observed a few times. The V call is TRBV5-1, the J call TRBJ2-3, with 7 bases lining up with TRBD2. Germline V lookup: CDR1 SGHRS, CDR2 YFSETQ. The CDR3 length is 15 residues. V lost 4 bases, J lost 2 bases, and 7 bases stayed unmatched. CDR3 protein: CASSTKRGSTDTQYF. The CDR3 bases are TGCGCCAGCAGCACCAAGCGGGGCTCCACAGATACGCAGTATTTT.

The chain recombines TRBV27 with TRBJ1-2; 8 bases are a match to TRBD1. V gave up 6 bases and J gave up 8 bases; unmatched junction bases: 20. CDR3 length: 17 residues. Germline V gives CDR1 MNHEY, CDR2 SMNVEV (reference sequence). The CDR3, as DNA: TGTGCCAGCAGGCCGGCCGAACGGACAGGGCGCTTCGGAGGCTACACCTTC. Translation: CASRPAERTGRFGGYTF.

The J gene is TRBJ1-1, the V gene TRBV7-9; no reliable D call. This CDR3 spans 14 amino acids. Trimming left V 5 bases short and J 8 bases short, with 18 bases between. CDR1 SEHNR and CDR2 FQNEAQ come from the germline V gene (reference sequence). CDR3 bases: TGTGCCAGCAGCAAGAACTCTGGCTATGAAGAAGCTTTCTTT. Translation gives CASSKNSGYEEAFF.

This sequence joins TRBV6-5 and TRBJ2-1; D may be TRBD1 or TRBD2 (5 bases each). Gene TRBJ2-7 matches the end of the DNA better, so the J call may be wrong. CDR1 is MNHEY and CDR2 is SVGAGI in the germline V gene. There are 17 residues in the CDR3. The CDR3 region is CASSTTATAGSYNEQYF. CDR3 bases: TGTGCCAGCAGTACTACCGCCACGGCAGGGAGCTACAATGAGCAGTACTTC.

The rearrangement links TRBV4-1 to TRBJ2-1; D call uncertain. The J call is doubtful: the DNA matches TRBJ2-7 better. Germline CDR1 MGHRA, CDR2 YSYEKL. This CDR3 comprises 15 residues. The DNA for the CDR3 is TGCGCCAGCAGCCAAGAAGGCCTATTATACAATGAGCAGTACTTC. Its protein product is CASSQEGLLYNEQYF.

V usage is TRBV20-1 and J usage is TRBJ2-4; 7 bases map to TRBD2. The closer fit of TRBJ2-7 to the DNA end suggests the J call may be wrong. Germline V gives CDR1 DFQATT, CDR2 SNEGSKA (reference sequence). The CDR3 loop spans 14 amino acids. The CDR3 bases are TGCAGTGCTGGAGCGGGACCGGGGGATTTCGAGCAGTACTTC. Translating gives CSAGAGPGDFEQYF.

This clonotype was counted only a few times. The chain joins TRBV10-3 to TRBJ2-7; possible D gene TRBD2, 6 bases. Deletions cut 6 bases from V and 0 bases from J, with 12 bases between. CDR3 length equals 14 residues. The germline CDR1 and CDR2 sequences are ENHRY and SYGVKD. The DNA of the CDR3 is TGTGCCATCAGGTTTGGCGGGGACTCCTACGAGCAGTACTTC. It translates to CAIRFGGDSYEQYF.

The V gene is TRBV6-1, the J gene TRBJ2-2; 8 bases fit TRBD2. J was trimmed by 4 bases and V by 7 bases; bases with no gene match: 14. The CDR3 has 17 residues. CDR1 and CDR2 from the germline V gene are MNHNS and SASEGT. This chain's CDR3 is CASTLRGGRSLTGELFF. CDR3 coding DNA: TGTGCCAGCACCCTCAGGGGCGGGAGGTCTCTCACCGGGGAGCTGTTTTTT.

This clonotype turned up a few times. The chain links TRBV20-1 to TRBJ2-5; perhaps TRBD1 as D (7 bases). Trimming shortened V by 6 bases and J by 0 bases, and 17 bases separated the two germline ends. Per the germline V gene, CDR1 is DFQATT and CDR2 is SNEGSKA (reference sequence). The CDR3 totals 15 residues. The DNA of the CDR3 is TGCAGTGCGCCCCGGGGGACAGCGTACCAAGAGACCCAGTACTTC. It codes for CSAPRGTAYQETQYF.